These 11 T cell receptor beta chains originate from one sample sequenced in a study of cytomegalovirus exposure and HLA in healthy donors. The primer mix had 60 Vbeta and 13 Jbeta primers. Sequencing was performed with immunoSEQ multiplex PCR; in TCRdb, only in-frame clones are kept and a portion is missing. The sample contains under 140,000 clones, approximately 83% of which appear only once. Sequences were obtained from PBMCs. These receptors came from a man between 40 and 49 years old in good health and CMV-seronegative.

The chain joins TRBV30 to TRBJ1-4, with D perhaps matching TRBD1 (6 bases). Trimming stripped 3 bases from V and 4 bases from J, with 15 bases between. Germline CDR1 and CDR2: GTSNPN and SVGIG (reference sequence). This CDR3 has 15 amino acids. CDR3 in DNA: TGTGCCTGGAGCCCGGAACAGGGATATAATGAAAAACTGTTTTTT. Amino acids: CAWSPEQGYNEKLFF.

This clone came up once. The genes are TRBV6-5 and TRBJ2-7; D may be TRBD1 (6 bases). This CDR3 region has 15 residues. Germline CDR1 and CDR2: MNHEY and SVGAGI. Trimming took off 2 bases at V and 1 base at J, with 12 bases between the two ends. The CDR3 sequence is CASSYRDTDSYEQYF. The CDR3 bases are TGTGCCAGCAGTTACCGGGACACCGATTCCTACGAGCAGTACTTC.

The genes are TRBV27 and TRBJ2-1; 11 bases map to TRBD1. Germline lookup yields CDR1 MNHEY and CDR2 SMNVEV (reference sequence). The CDR3 sequence is 15 residues long. V lost 4 bases and J lost 3; bases outside the gene matches: 2. The CDR3 is CASSWGTGGYNEQFF. DNA of the CDR3: TGTGCCAGCAGTTGGGGGACAGGGGGCTACAATGAGCAGTTCTTC.

The rearrangement joins TRBV7-9 to TRBJ1-1; maybe TRBD1 (6 bases). V was pared by 4 bases and J by 7 bases, with 13 bases between. The CDR3 consists of 13 residues. The germline gives CDR1 SEHNR, CDR2 FQNEAQ (reference sequence). Here the CDR3 reads CASSSSAGVEAFF. Written as DNA, the CDR3 is TGTGCCAGCAGCTCCTCGGCAGGGGTTGAAGCTTTCTTT. The variable domain in full, completed from reference TRBV7-9 and TRBJ1-1, reads DTGVSQNPRHKITKRGQNVTFRCDPISEHNRLYWYRQTLGQGPEFLTYFQNEAQLEKSRLLSDRFSAERPKGSFSTLEIQRTEQGDSAMYLCASSSSAGVEAFFGQGTRLTVV.

This rearrangement joins TRBV7-6 to TRBJ1-6; 12 bases are shared with TRBD1. This CDR3 is 20 amino acids long. CDR1 is SGHVS and CDR2 is FNYEAQ in the germline V gene. The V and J ends lost 0 bases and 7 bases, in that order; junction bases with no gene match: 13. The CDR3 DNA is TGTGCCAGCAGCTTAGCGTACGGGTGGGGACAGGGGGCCAGAAATTCACCCCTCCACTTT. It encodes CASSLAYGWGQGARNSPLHF.

The chain recombines TRBV15 with TRBJ2-7; the D gene is possibly TRBD1 (5 bases). Trimming left V 1 base short and J 0 bases short, with 7 bases between. This CDR3 has 14 residues. Germline assignment: CDR1 LNHNV and CDR2 YYDKDF (reference sequence). The DNA for the CDR3 is TGTGCCACCAGCAGAGGACAGAACTCCTACGAGCAGTACTTC. It specifies CATSRGQNSYEQYF.

The CDR3 nucleotides are TGTGCCAGCAGAACAGGGGAGCTTAGCAATCAGCCCCAGCATTTT. This codes for CASRTGELSNQPQHF. This chain uses TRBV19 with TRBJ1-5; 7 positions agree with TRBD1. CDR1 is LNHDA and CDR2 is SQIVND in the germline V gene (reference sequence). The CDR3 spans 15 residues. Losses at the gene ends were 9 bases for V and 0 bases for J; bases not matched to a gene: 8.

This chain uses TRBV18 with TRBJ1-3; unclear D gene. Germline V gives CDR1 KGHSH, CDR2 LQKENI. The V end lost 3 bases, the J end lost 4 bases, and 7 bases lay between the germline ends. The CDR3 is 13 residues long. The CDR3 loop reads CASSPGSGNTIYF. CDR3 DNA: TGTGCCAGCTCACCCGGGTCGGGAAACACCATATATTTT.

The chain couples TRBV7-8 to TRBJ2-5; 11 positions match TRBD1. The CDR3 covers 15 residues. Germline CDR1 reads SGHVS; CDR2 reads FQNEAQ. J was trimmed by 12 bases and V by 5 bases; bases with no gene match: 14. CDR3 nucleotide sequence: TGTGCCAGCAGCCCTGACCTGGACAGGGGGCCCTCTAAGTACTTC. This codes for CASSPDLDRGPSKYF.

V gene TRBV7-2 combines with J gene TRBJ1-1; unclear D gene. Germline V gene lookup returns CDR1 SGHTA and CDR2 FQGNSA. There are 13 residues in the CDR3. Trimming left V 4 bases short and J 0 bases short, with 6 bases between. The chain's CDR3 is CASSSSMNTEAFF. The CDR3 coding sequence is TGTGCCAGCAGCTCCTCTATGAACACTGAAGCTTTCTTT.

The CDR3 is CASSVGSGGGALGTDTQYF. The CDR3, as DNA: TGTGCCAGCAGCGTAGGAAGCGGCGGGGGGGCCCTTGGCACAGATACGCAGTATTTT. V is TRBV9 and J is TRBJ2-3, with 9 nucleotides matching TRBD2. CDR1 SGDLS and CDR2 YYNGEE come from the germline V gene. This CDR3 has 19 residues. V shed 0 bases and J 1 base; nucleotides not matched to a gene: 12.